A single sample gave rise to the 27 T cell receptor beta chains below, sequenced in a study of brain T cells in children with intractable seizures. Sequencing was performed with immunoSEQ multiplex PCR; in TCRdb, only in-frame clones are kept and a portion is missing. The data contain 80,000 or so clones, under 95% of them seen just once; the ten biggest clones take up about 24%. Sequences were derived from peripheral blood, sampled at surgery. The receptors stem from a girl aged 2-10 years with Rasmussen encephalitis and intractable seizures.

The chain carries TRBV28 and TRBJ1-5, with TRBD1 matching over 8 bases. Germline V gene lookup returns CDR1 MDHEN and CDR2 SYDVKM. The CDR3 has 16 amino acids. The V and J ends lost 1 base and 5 bases, in that order; junction bases with no gene match: 7. The CDR3 sequence is CASSLSSGTGHQPQHF. As DNA, the CDR3 is TGTGCCAGCAGTTTATCATCCGGGACAGGTCATCAGCCCCAGCATTTT.

The genes are TRBV5-6 and TRBJ1-4, with a weak D call TRBD1 (6 bases). Germline V gene data show CDR1 as SGHDT and CDR2 as YYEEEE. The CDR3 has 16 amino acids. Between the trimmed V and J ends, which lost 1 base and 3 bases, there was a span of 13 bases. The CDR3: CASSLYPAGANEKLFF. CDR3 nucleotides: TGTGCCAGCAGCTTGTACCCGGCAGGGGCTAATGAAAAACTGTTTTTT. Drawing the rest from reference TRBV5-6 and TRBJ1-4, the complete variable domain is DAGVTQSPTHLIKTRGQQVTLRCSPKSGHDTVSWYQQALGQGPQFIFQYYEEEERQRGNFPDRFSGHQFPNYSSELNVNALLLGDSALYLCASSLYPAGANEKLFFGSGTQLSVL.

This chain connects TRBV2 to TRBJ1-4, with a weak D call TRBD1 (6 bases). V lost 6 bases to trimming and J lost 9 bases, with 17 bases between them. Germline values: CDR1 SNHLY, CDR2 FYNNEI. CDR3 size: 14 residues. DNA of the CDR3: TGTGCCAGCAGCGGACAGACCTTAATGAAAAAACTGTTTTTT. It translates to CASSGQTLMKKLFF.

This clone was seen a few times. The V call is TRBV4-1, the J call TRBJ1-2, with D possibly matching TRBD1 (5 bases). Trimming removed 7 bases from V and 2 bases from J, with 8 bases in between. The germline V gene has CDR1 MGHRA and CDR2 YSYEKL. There are 12 residues in the CDR3. CDR3 DNA sequence: TGCGCCAGCAAGGAGGGGAACTATGGCTACACCTTC. Translating gives CASKEGNYGYTF.

The CDR3 DNA follows: TGTGCCAGCAGCCAAACAGACTCCCCTAGGGAGCAGTACTTC. This translates into CASSQTDSPREQYF. The rearrangement links TRBV14 to TRBJ2-7; no definite D call. Per the germline V gene, CDR1 is SGHDN and CDR2 is FVKESK. V lost 2 bases to trimming and J lost 7 bases, with 15 bases between them. The CDR3 is 14 amino acids.

Here the CDR3 DNA reads TGTGCCAGCAGAAACACAGGTTTAGCTAACTATGGCTACACCTTC. This codes for CASRNTGLANYGYTF. This chain connects TRBV3-1 (or the pseudogene TRBV3-2) to TRBJ1-2; tentative D call: TRBD1 (5 bases). The CDR3 runs to 15 residues. Germline CDR1 LGHDT, CDR2 YNNKEL (reference sequence). V lost 6 bases and J lost 0, with 14 bases in between.

The chain recombines TRBV6-5 with TRBJ1-2, with D uncertain. Germline V gene data show CDR1 as MNHEY and CDR2 as SVGAGI. The CDR3 is 16 residues long. Trimming took 0 bases from V and 1 from J, leaving 12 bases between them. CDR3 coding DNA: TGTGCCAGCAGTTACTCGATAGCACGGATTAACTATGGCTACACCTTC. It translates to CASSYSIARINYGYTF.

The chain links TRBV18 to TRBJ1-5; unclear D gene. CDR1 and CDR2 from the germline V gene are KGHSH and LQKENI. V was trimmed by 6 bases and J by 0 bases, leaving 6 bases between them. The CDR3 is 13 amino acids. The CDR3 DNA reads TGTGCCAGCTCCCCCAATAGCAATCAGCCCCAGCATTTT. Translated, it gives CASSPNSNQPQHF.

This clone was observed once. The J gene is TRBJ1-3, the V gene TRBV7-3; unclear D gene. CDR1 is SGHTA, CDR2 FQGTGA, per germline. The length of the CDR3 is 19 residues. The V gene lost 7 bases and the J gene lost 3 bases, with 28 bases spanning the gap. CDR3 loop: CASKKTSFLPGASGNTIYF. The CDR3, as DNA: TGTGCCAGCAAAAAAACATCCTTCCTGCCCGGTGCTAGTGGAAACACCATATATTTT.

The chain couples TRBV5-1 to TRBJ1-2; D might be TRBD1 (6 bases). The CDR3 is 15 amino acids. V was shortened by 0 bases and J by 2 bases, with 11 bases between the two germline ends. Germline-derived CDR1 and CDR2 are SGHRS and YFSETQ. CDR3 nucleotide sequence: TGCGCCAGCAGCTTGGGGCAGGGGCTGAACTATGGCTACACCTTC. Translating it yields CASSLGQGLNYGYTF.

The rearrangement joins TRBV9 to TRBJ2-7, with D possibly being TRBD2 (6 bases). The ends were cut back, 4 bases at V and 4 bases at J, with 15 bases in the middle. CDR3 length equals 14 residues. Germline V lookup: CDR1 SGDLS, CDR2 YYNGEE. CDR3 region: CASSSGLHGYEQYF. CDR3 in DNA: TGTGCCAGCAGCTCGGGACTCCATGGGTACGAGCAGTACTTC.

The rearrangement links TRBV27 to TRBJ1-1; TRBD1 matches at 7 bases. Germline V gives CDR1 MNHEY, CDR2 SMNVEV (reference sequence). The CDR3 spans 17 residues. The J segment lost 5 bases and the V segment lost 6 bases, leaving 18 bases of the junction unmatched. The CDR3 sequence: CASRTLLLRQGRTEAFF. Written as DNA, the CDR3 is TGTGCCAGCAGGACCCTTTTACTTAGACAGGGCCGGACTGAAGCTTTCTTT.

This clone was seen a handful of times. The chain is built from TRBV5-1 and TRBJ2-7; D is tentatively TRBD1 or TRBD2 (5 bases each). V dropped 3 bases and J dropped 2 bases, with 12 bases sitting between them. CDR3 length: 14 residues. CDR1 SGHRS and CDR2 YFSETQ come from the germline V gene. The CDR3 region has the DNA TGCGCCAGCAGCTATTCCGGGACCACCTACGAGCAGTACTTC. Translating it yields CASSYSGTTYEQYF.

In regard to this clone: The sample holds other DNA sequences that translate to the same CDR3. The gene calls are TRBV28 and TRBJ1-1; D is undetermined. Germline V gene lookup returns CDR1 MDHEN and CDR2 SYDVKM. Trimming took 0 bases from V and 8 from J, leaving 4 bases between them. The CDR3 consists of 11 residues. The CDR3 DNA is TGTGCCAGCAGTTTATGGGGGGAAGCTTTCTTT. Translated: CASSLWGEAFF.

This rearrangement joins TRBV3-1 (or the pseudogene TRBV3-2) to TRBJ1-1; TRBD1 is a possible D gene (6 bases). This CDR3 is 14 amino acids long. The germline V and J ends were trimmed by 3 bases and 4 bases, with 12 bases remaining between them. The germline V gene encodes CDR1 LGHDT and CDR2 YNNKEL (reference sequence). The CDR3 DNA sequence: TGTGCCAGCAGCCAGGGGGCGGGGAGCACTGAAGCTTTCTTT. Translating it yields CASSQGAGSTEAFF.

V usage is TRBV12-3 or TRBV12-4 and J usage is TRBJ2-3; D is uncertain. V lost 7 bases, J lost 3 bases, and 11 bases lay in between. There are 13 residues in the CDR3. CDR3 DNA: TGTGCCAGCACAGCGACGAGGACAGATACGCAGTATTTT. Residues: CASTATRTDTQYF.

By sample share, this clone is medium-sized. This chain joins TRBV20-1 and TRBJ1-2, with TRBD1 as a possible D gene (5 bases). Trimming removed 3 bases from V and 7 bases from J, with 18 bases in between. The CDR3 has 14 amino acids. CDR1 is DFQATT and CDR2 is SNEGSKA in the germline V gene (reference sequence). In DNA, the CDR3 is TGCAGTGCTAGTCGATCACAGGTTTCGGGTGGCTACACCTTC. Amino acids: CSASRSQVSGGYTF.

The chain is built from TRBV5-1 and TRBJ2-7, with D unclear. The germline V and J ends were trimmed by 4 bases and 1 base, with 6 bases remaining between them. Per germline, CDR1 SGHRS and CDR2 YFSETQ. The CDR3 is 12 residues long. The CDR3: CASSDTSYEQYF. CDR3 DNA: TGCGCCAGCAGCGACACGTCCTACGAGCAGTACTTC.

This CDR3 reads CASSPEYTDTQYF. The CDR3 nucleotides are TGTGCCAGCAGCCCGGAGTACACAGATACGCAGTATTTT. The rearrangement links TRBV7-3 to TRBJ2-3, with D uncertain. Per the germline V gene, CDR1 is SGHTA and CDR2 is FQGTGA. This CDR3 has 13 amino acids. V was shortened by 5 bases and J by 2 bases, with 8 bases between the two germline ends. Using reference TRBV7-3 and TRBJ2-3 for the parts outside the CDR3, the full variable domain is GAGVSQTPSNKVTEKGKYVELRCDPISGHTALYWYRQSLGQGPEFLIYFQGTGAADDSGLPNDRFFAVRPEGSVSTLKIQRTERGDSAVYLCASSPEYTDTQYFGPGTRLTVL.

The genes are TRBV6-5 and TRBJ2-7; 10 positions match TRBD1. Germline CDR1 reads MNHEY; CDR2 reads SVGAGI. The length of the CDR3 is 14 residues. The V segment lost 5 bases and the J segment 5 bases; nucleotides outside the gene matches: 6. The CDR3 bases are TGTGCCAGCAGTCGCCGGGACAGGGGACACGAGCAGTACTTC. Encoded protein: CASSRRDRGHEQYF.

This chain connects TRBV6-6 to TRBJ1-1, with TRBD1 as a possible D gene (5 bases). V was clipped by 6 bases and J by 0 bases, with 11 bases between them. The CDR3 has 14 amino acids. Germline-derived CDR1 and CDR2 are MNHNY and SVGAGI (reference sequence). This CDR3 reads CASRQGGMNTEAFF. CDR3 in DNA: TGTGCCAGCAGGCAGGGAGGCATGAACACTGAAGCTTTCTTT.

The rearrangement joins TRBV7-9 to TRBJ1-2; TRBD1 might be the D (6 bases). The CDR3 has 15 amino acids. CDR1 and CDR2 from the germline V gene are SEHNR and FQNEAQ (reference sequence). Trimming took 5 bases from V and 2 from J, leaving 15 bases between them. CDR3 sequence (DNA): TGTGCCAGCAGCCGAAGGCGGGGGGCGAACTATGGCTACACCTTC. It translates to CASSRRRGANYGYTF.

CDR3 sequence: CASGLAGGRDAFF. The CDR3, as DNA: TGTGCTAGTGGTTTGGCCGGTGGGAGGGACGCTTTCTTT. This chain connects TRBV12-5 to TRBJ1-1; D may be TRBD1 (5 bases). CDR1 is LGHNT, CDR2 FRNRAP, per germline. V gave up 1 base and J gave up 11 bases, with 14 bases separating them. CDR3 size: 13 residues.

The rearrangement uses TRBV19 and TRBJ1-3, with TRBD1 as a possible D gene (5 bases). With 6 bases removed from V and 4 bases from J, the gap between germline ends came to 7 bases. The V gene's germline CDR1 is LNHDA and CDR2 SQIVND (reference sequence). The CDR3 length is 12 residues. DNA of the CDR3: TGTGCCAGTAGCACAGGCGGAAACACCATATATTTT. This gives the protein CASSTGGNTIYF. The complete variable domain, with remaining parts taken from reference TRBV19 and TRBJ1-3, reads DGGITQSPKYLFRKEGQNVTLSCEQNLNHDAMYWYRQDPGQGLRLIYYSQIVNDFQKGDIAEGYSVSREKKESFPLTVTSAQKNPTAFYLCASSTGGNTIYFGEGSWLTVV.

The chain combines TRBV4-1 with TRBJ2-7, with 7 bases aligning to TRBD1. CDR3 size: 15 residues. Germline V gene data show CDR1 as MGHRA and CDR2 as YSYEKL. V was clipped by 6 bases and J by 2 bases; unmatched bases: 10. The CDR3 protein is CASSFQTGTTYEQYF. The CDR3 DNA reads TGCGCCAGCAGTTTTCAGACAGGGACCACCTACGAGCAGTACTTC.

V usage is TRBV14 and J usage is TRBJ2-5; D may be TRBD2 (6 bases). CDR1 is SGHDN, CDR2 FVKESK, per germline. The V end was cut by 4 bases, the J end by 6 bases, with 15 bases between. The CDR3 contains 14 residues. The CDR3: CASSPTAGLKTQYF. CDR3 in DNA: TGTGCCAGCAGCCCCACCGCGGGGTTAAAGACCCAGTACTTC.

V is TRBV12-3 or TRBV12-4 and J is TRBJ1-2; the match to TRBD1 covers 8 bases. CDR3 length: 12 residues. J gave up 11 bases and V 4 bases, and 6 bases lay outside the gene matches. This chain's CDR3 is CASSYPGGAYTF. CDR3 nucleotides: TGTGCCAGCAGTTACCCAGGGGGCGCGTACACCTTC.